This entry lists 20 T cell receptor beta chains sequenced from one sample in a study of cytomegalovirus exposure and HLA in healthy donors. The PCR had 60 Vbeta and 13 Jbeta primers. Sequencing was performed with immunoSEQ multiplex PCR; in TCRdb, only in-frame clones are kept and a portion is missing. Among approximately 120,000 clones listed, roughly 85% were seen once. The source material was PBMCs. These receptors originate from a man between 18 and 35 years old in good health and CMV-seropositive.

The chain carries TRBV5-6 and TRBJ1-3; D may be TRBD1 (5 bases). Germline V gives CDR1 SGHDT, CDR2 YYEEEE. The CDR3 consists of 15 residues. The V end was cut by 0 bases, the J end by 2 bases, with 9 bases between. The CDR3 loop is CASSLAGGTGNTIYF. The CDR3 bases are TGTGCCAGCAGCTTGGCCGGGGGTACTGGAAACACCATATATTTT.

This chain connects TRBV29-1 to TRBJ2-1; D gene ambiguous. Between the trimmed V and J ends, which lost 2 bases and 7 bases, there was a span of 3 bases. The CDR3 totals 10 residues. Looked up from germline, CDR1 is SQVTM and CDR2 is ANQGSEA. DNA for the CDR3: TGCAGCGTTGAATCGAATGAGCAGTTCTTC. Translation gives CSVESNEQFF.

V usage is TRBV29-1 and J usage is TRBJ2-3, with 13 bases fitting TRBD2. Unmatched junction bases numbered 4, after V lost 6 bases and J lost 4 bases. This CDR3 contains 14 residues. CDR1 is SQVTM, CDR2 ANQGSEA, per germline. The CDR3 protein is CSVSLAGGPDTQYF. The CDR3 nucleotides are TGCAGCGTATCACTAGCGGGGGGGCCAGATACGCAGTATTTT.

As concerns this clone: Other DNA variants within this sample encode the same CDR3. The chain has TRBV5-8 and TRBJ1-6; weak D call: TRBD1 (5 bases). The CDR3 contains 14 residues. Trimming pared 1 base from V and 6 bases from J, leaving 8 bases between. Germline V gene data show CDR1 as SGHTS and CDR2 as YDEGEE. This chain's CDR3 is CASSLRDSNSPLHF. CDR3 bases: TGTGCCAGCAGCTTGAGGGACTCTAATTCACCCCTCCACTTT. Using reference TRBV5-8 and TRBJ1-6 for the parts outside the CDR3, the full variable domain is EAGVTQSPTHLIKTRGQQATLRCSPISGHTSVYWYQQALGLGLQFLLWYDEGEERNRGNFPPRFSGRQFPNYSSELNVNALELEDSALYLCASSLRDSNSPLHFGNGTRLTVT.

The chain recombines TRBV9 with TRBJ1-4; 10 bases line up with TRBD1. Per the germline V gene, CDR1 is SGDLS and CDR2 is YYNGEE. There are 15 residues in the CDR3. Trimming at V came to 4 bases and at J to 6 bases, leaving 6 bases not matched to a gene. The CDR3 sequence: CASSPYGTGDEKLFF. The CDR3 coding sequence is TGTGCCAGCAGCCCATACGGGACAGGGGATGAAAAACTGTTTTTT. Variable domain in full (rest from reference TRBV9 and TRBJ1-4): DSGVTQTPKHLITATGQRVTLRCSPRSGDLSVYWYQQSLDQGLQFLIQYYNGEERAKGNILERFSAQQFPDLHSELNLSSLELGDSALYFCASSPYGTGDEKLFFGSGTQLSVL.

The chain combines TRBV13 with TRBJ2-1, with 7 nucleotides matching TRBD1. The CDR3 is 17 residues long. Germline CDR1 and CDR2: PRHDT and FYEKMQ (reference sequence). The ends lost 1 base at V and 5 bases at J; junction bases unmatched: 11. The CDR3 loop reads CASSLEGGQGVHNEQFF. The CDR3 nucleotides read TGTGCCAGCAGCTTAGAGGGTGGGCAGGGGGTCCACAATGAGCAGTTCTTC.

This chain joins TRBV28 and TRBJ1-5, with 9 nucleotides matching TRBD1. J was trimmed by 6 bases and V by 7 bases; bases with no gene match: 7. The CDR3 contains 14 residues. CDR1 is MDHEN and CDR2 is SYDVKM in the germline V gene. CDR3 DNA sequence: TGTGCCAGCATTGGACAGGGGTTGTCTCAGCCCCAGCATTTT. Protein sequence: CASIGQGLSQPQHF.

The rearrangement links TRBV5-1 to TRBJ2-4; a possible D gene is TRBD2 (6 bases). Germline V gene data show CDR1 as SGHRS and CDR2 as YFSETQ. With 0 bases removed from V and 2 bases from J, the gap between germline ends came to 9 bases. This CDR3 has 15 residues. In DNA, the CDR3 is TGCGCCAGCAGCTTGGCCGGAGGGTCCAAAAACATTCAGTACTTC. Amino acids: CASSLAGGSKNIQYF.

The V gene is TRBV27, the J gene TRBJ1-1; D not resolved. The V gene lost 5 bases and the J gene lost 0 bases, with 7 bases spanning the gap. The CDR3 consists of 13 residues. Germline loops: CDR1 MNHEY, CDR2 SMNVEV (reference sequence). Here the CDR3 DNA reads TGTGCCAGCAGTGCCCTAATGAACACTGAAGCTTTCTTT. Amino acids: CASSALMNTEAFF.

This sequence joins TRBV27 and TRBJ1-5, with a possible D match to TRBD1 (5 bases). Germline V gene lookup returns CDR1 MNHEY and CDR2 SMNVEV (reference sequence). The CDR3 spans 16 residues. The V and J ends lost 6 bases and 1 base respectively, with 16 bases between them. The CDR3 nucleotides are TGTGCCAGCAGGAGAGGGACTAACCTAAGCAATCAGCCCCAGCATTTT. It encodes CASRRGTNLSNQPQHF.

The V and J genes are TRBV28 and TRBJ2-1, with TRBD1 matching 7 bases. Germline CDR1 and CDR2: MDHEN and SYDVKM. The ends lost 3 bases at V and 2 bases at J; junction bases unmatched: 1. The CDR3 is made up of 14 amino acids. The CDR3 bases are TGTGCCAGCAGTTTGCAGGGGGCCTACAATGAGCAGTTCTTC. It codes for CASSLQGAYNEQFF. The complete variable domain, with remaining parts taken from reference TRBV28 and TRBJ2-1, reads DVKVTQSSRYLVKRTGEKVFLECVQDMDHENMFWYRQDPGLGLRLIYFSYDVKMKEKGDIPEGYSVSREKKERFSLILESASTNQTSMYLCASSLQGAYNEQFFGPGTRLTVL.

This chain's CDR3 is CAPPPIVEVQPQHF. CDR3 DNA sequence: TGTGCCCCCCCGCCAATCGTGGAGGTTCAGCCCCAGCATTTT. The chain couples TRBV2 to TRBJ1-5; the D is unclear. V dropped 11 bases and J dropped 6 bases, with 20 bases sitting between them. The CDR3 has 14 residues. Per the germline V gene, CDR1 is SNHLY and CDR2 is FYNNEI.

The V gene is TRBV7-2, the J gene TRBJ1-1; a weak D match, TRBD1 (5 bases). There are 12 residues in the CDR3. The ends were cut back, 2 bases at V and 9 bases at J, with 10 bases in the middle. Germline CDR1 is SGHTA and CDR2 is FQGNSA. CDR3: CASSLQGIQAFF. The CDR3 DNA sequence: TGTGCCAGCAGCTTACAGGGAATCCAAGCTTTCTTT.

This clone has more than one count but fewer than ten. The rearrangement joins TRBV21-1 to TRBJ1-5; no DNA check was done on the table's D call, TRBD1. TRBV21-1 counts as a pseudogene. The CDR3 spans 16 residues. The CDR3 here is CASSKWGQYSNQPQHF. In DNA form, the CDR3 reads TGTGCCAGCAGCAAATGGGGACAGTATAGCAATCAGCCCCAGCATTTT.

As DNA, the CDR3 is TGTGCCAGCAGCCTTCCCGGAGGCAAGGGCTACACCTTC. It encodes CASSLPGGKGYTF. The chain carries TRBV5-6 and TRBJ1-2; D gene uncertain. V dropped 4 bases and J dropped 8 bases, with 15 bases sitting between them. Germline-derived CDR1 and CDR2 are SGHDT and YYEEEE. The CDR3 contains 13 residues.

This rearrangement joins TRBV4-1 to TRBJ2-1, with D tentatively TRBD2 (5 bases). Trimming took off 1 base at V and 1 base at J, with 8 bases between the two ends. This CDR3 comprises 15 residues. The germline CDR1 and CDR2 sequences are MGHRA and YSYEKL. In DNA, the CDR3 is TGCGCCAGCAGCCAAGGTCCGGGGTCCTACAATGAGCAGTTCTTC. The encoded protein is CASSQGPGSYNEQFF.

This clone was detected only once. The chain joins TRBV11-2 to TRBJ2-7; 8 bases agree with TRBD2. The V gene's germline CDR1 is SGHAT and CDR2 FQNNGV. J was trimmed by 7 bases and V by 0 bases; bases with no gene match: 8. This CDR3 comprises 15 residues. The CDR3 reads CASSLDPGGAREQYF. The CDR3 DNA follows: TGTGCCAGCAGCTTAGATCCCGGGGGGGCAAGGGAGCAGTACTTC.

The chain employs TRBV2 and TRBJ2-6, with TRBD1 identical over 7 bases. This CDR3 region has 18 residues. V lost 0 bases and J lost 4; bases outside the gene matches: 9. CDR1 SNHLY and CDR2 FYNNEI come from the germline V gene. CDR3 in DNA: TGTGCCAGCAGTGAAGCGAAGGACAGGCCGGGGGGGGCCAACGTCCTGACTTTC. Translated: CASSEAKDRPGGANVLTF.

The V and J genes are TRBV30 and TRBJ2-2; 7 positions agree with TRBD2. The CDR3 extends over 15 amino acids. CDR1 is GTSNPN, CDR2 SVGIG, per germline (reference sequence). The V segment lost 3 bases and the J segment 4 bases; nucleotides outside the gene matches: 8. CDR3 bases: TGTGCCTGGAGCGTAGCAGCGGGGTTCACCGGGGAGCTGTTTTTT. Protein: CAWSVAAGFTGELFF.

V is TRBV28 and J is TRBJ2-5; 13 nucleotides match TRBD2. The junction had 12 bases not matched to a gene; V was cut back by 5 bases and J by 3 bases. CDR3 length equals 18 residues. Germline loops: CDR1 MDHEN, CDR2 SYDVKM. For the CDR3, the DNA is TGTGCCAGCAGTAAGTTCCTACAGGGACTAGCGGGAAAAGAGACCCAGTACTTC. It encodes CASSKFLQGLAGKETQYF.